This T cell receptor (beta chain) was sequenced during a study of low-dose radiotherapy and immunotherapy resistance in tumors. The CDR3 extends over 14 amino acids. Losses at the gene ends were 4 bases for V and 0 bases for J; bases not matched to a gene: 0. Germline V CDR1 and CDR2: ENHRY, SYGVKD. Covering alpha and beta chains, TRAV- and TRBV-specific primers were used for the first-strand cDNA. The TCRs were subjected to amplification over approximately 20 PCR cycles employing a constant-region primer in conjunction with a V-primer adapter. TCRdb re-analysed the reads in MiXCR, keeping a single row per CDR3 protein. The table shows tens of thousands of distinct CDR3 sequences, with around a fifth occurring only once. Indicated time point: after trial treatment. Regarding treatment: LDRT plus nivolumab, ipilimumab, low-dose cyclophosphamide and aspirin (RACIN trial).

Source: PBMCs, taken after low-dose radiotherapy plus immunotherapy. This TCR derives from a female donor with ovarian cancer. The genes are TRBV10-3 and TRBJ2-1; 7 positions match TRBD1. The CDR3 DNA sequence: TGTGCCATCAGTGGACAGGGCTCCTACAATGAGCAGTTCTTC. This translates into CAISGQGSYNEQFF.